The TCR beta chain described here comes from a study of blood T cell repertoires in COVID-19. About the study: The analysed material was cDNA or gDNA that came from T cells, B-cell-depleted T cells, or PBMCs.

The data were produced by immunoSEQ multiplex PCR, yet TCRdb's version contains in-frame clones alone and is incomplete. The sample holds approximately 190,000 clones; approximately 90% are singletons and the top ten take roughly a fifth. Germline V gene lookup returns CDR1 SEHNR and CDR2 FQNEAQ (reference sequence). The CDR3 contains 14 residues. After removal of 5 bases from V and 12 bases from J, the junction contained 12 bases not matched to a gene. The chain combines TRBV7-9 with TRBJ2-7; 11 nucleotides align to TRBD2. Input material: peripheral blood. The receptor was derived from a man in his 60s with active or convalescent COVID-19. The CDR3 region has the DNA TGTGCCAGCAGCCTCCACCTAGCGGGGGGCCAGGCGTACTTC. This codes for CASSLHLAGGQAYF.